This T cell receptor (beta chain) was sequenced during a study of cytomegalovirus exposure and HLA in healthy donors. Findings and limits, study-wide: In a later analysis, several top co-occurrence clusters appeared linked to parvovirus B19, influenza, CMV and Epstein-Barr virus.

The germline V gene has CDR1 MNHEY and CDR2 SVGAGI. The CDR3 is 13 residues long. V was clipped by 7 bases and J by 4 bases, with 11 bases between them. The primer mix had 60 Vbeta and 13 Jbeta primers. The method was immunoSEQ multiplex PCR; TCRdb's version includes in-frame clones alone and lacks a portion of them. Of under 200,000 clones listed, about 82% are singletons. Comments on this clone: Its antigen is unknown.

The receptor was isolated from a woman in her forties or fifties in good health and CMV-seropositive. The sample taken for sequencing was PBMCs. The chain employs TRBV6-5 and TRBJ1-5, with D perhaps TRBD1 (6 bases). The CDR3 DNA reads as TGTGCCAGCACTAAGGGGGTAAATCAGCCCCAGCATTTT. This gives the protein CASTKGVNQPQHF.